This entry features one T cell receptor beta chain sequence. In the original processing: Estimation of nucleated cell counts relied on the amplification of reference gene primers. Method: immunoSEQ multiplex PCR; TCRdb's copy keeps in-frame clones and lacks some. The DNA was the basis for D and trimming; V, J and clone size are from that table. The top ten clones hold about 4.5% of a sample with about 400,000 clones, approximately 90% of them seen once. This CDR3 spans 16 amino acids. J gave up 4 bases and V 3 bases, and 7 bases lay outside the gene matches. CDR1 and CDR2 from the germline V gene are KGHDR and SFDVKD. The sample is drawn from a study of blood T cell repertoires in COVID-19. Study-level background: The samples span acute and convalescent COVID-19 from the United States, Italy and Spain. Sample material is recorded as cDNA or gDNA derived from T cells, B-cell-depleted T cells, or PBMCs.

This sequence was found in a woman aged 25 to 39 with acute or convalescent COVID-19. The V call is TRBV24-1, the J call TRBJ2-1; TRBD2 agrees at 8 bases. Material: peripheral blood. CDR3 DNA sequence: TGTGCCACCAGTGATGATGCGGGGGGCCCATACAATGAGCAGTTCTTC. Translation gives CATSDDAGGPYNEQFF.